A selection of T cell receptor beta chains follows, all from one sample in a study of blood T cells in healthy people across ages. TCRdb called the 5' RACE reads again in MiXCR, with one record for every CDR3 protein. This table has 600,000 to 800,000 distinct CDR3 sequences, 52% appearing once. The sequenced sample was blood. Receptors were obtained from a woman at least 80 years old in good health. Each CDR3 is given with its conserved first and last residue. A D gene is named only where the DNA matches it firmly. The size of a clone is reported for some rows only, either as once, few or many, or as a class for expanded clones.

j_call	clone_size	d_call	v_call	cdr3_nt	cdr3_aa
TRBJ2-1	many	.	TRBV7-9	TGTGCCAGCAGCTTCGGAGGCGCCGCGAATGAGCAGTTCTTC	CASSFGGAANEQFF
TRBJ2-6	once	.	TRBV30	TGTGCCTGGAGTTCGCAGGGATCTGGGGCCAACGTCCTGACTTTC	CAWSSQGSGANVLTF
TRBJ2-5	.	.	TRBV11-2	TGTGCCAGCAGCTTAGAAGGGCAGCGGAAGCAAGAGACCCAGTACTTC	CASSLEGQRKQETQYF
TRBJ2-7	few	.	TRBV3-1	TGTGCCAGCAGCCAATCGTGGGGCCCCTACGAGCAGTACTTC	CASSQSWGPYEQYF
TRBJ2-3	.	.	TRBV28	TGTGCCAGCAGTTTACGGCTCGACTCACTTCGGGGGGATACGCAGTATTTT	CASSLRLDSLRGDTQYF
TRBJ2-1	.	TRBD2	TRBV4-1	TGCGCCAGCAGCCAAGAGAGCGGGGGCCTCTACAATGAGCAGTTCTTC	CASSQESGGLYNEQFF
TRBJ1-6	many	.	TRBV2	TGTGCCAGCAGTGAAGCACCTTCATATTCACCCCTCCACTTT	CASSEAPSYSPLHF
TRBJ2-1	.	.	TRBV20-1	TGCAGTGTCCTGGACCCATACAATGAGCAGTTCTTC	CSVLDPYNEQFF
TRBJ1-5	many	.	TRBV12-3/TRBV12-4	TGTGCCAGCAGCTTAGGGCGCAATCAGCCCCAGCATTTT	CASSLGRNQPQHF
TRBJ2-7	.	.	TRBV12-3/TRBV12-4	TGTGCCAGCACCATTGAGTCTACTTACAATGAGCAGTACTTC	CASTIESTYNEQYF
TRBJ2-7	many	.	TRBV27	TGTGCCAGCAGTTTCGGACACGGCGAGCAGTACTTC	CASSFGHGEQYF
TRBJ1-2	few	.	TRBV27	TGTGCCAGCAGTTTCAGCCAGACTCGGGGCTACACCTTC	CASSFSQTRGYTF
TRBJ2-7	.	.	TRBV6-1	TGTGCCAGTCGGGGCTTTGAGCAGTACTTC	CASRGFEQYF
TRBJ2-1	once	TRBD2	TRBV27	TGTGCCAGCAGTTTTTACAGGACTAGCGGGAGTATGCATGAGCAGTTCTTC	CASSFYRTSGSMHEQFF
TRBJ2-5	many	TRBD2	TRBV20-1	TGCAGTGCTGCCCAAGTGTTGGCGGGGGGTCAGTACCAAGAGACCCAGTACTTC	CSAAQVLAGGQYQETQYF
TRBJ1-2	.	.	TRBV2	TGTGCCAGCAGTGAATCTCTTAATTTGGTAGGCTATGGCTACACCTTC	CASSESLNLVGYGYTF
TRBJ1-2	many	.	TRBV7-3	TGTGCCAGCAGCTTATATGCGCGCTATGGCTACACCTTC	CASSLYARYGYTF
TRBJ1-2	.	.	TRBV12-3/TRBV12-4	TGTGCCAGCAGTTTAGCCTTACAGGGTGCAGGCTACACCTTC	CASSLALQGAGYTF
TRBJ1-5	many	.	TRBV12-3/TRBV12-4	TGTGCCAGCAGTTTCGAGAATCAGCCCCAGCATTTT	CASSFENQPQHF
TRBJ2-2	.	.	TRBV27	TGTGCCAGCAGTTTTATTCCGAAATCCTCCCTAACCGGGGAGCTGTTTTTT	CASSFIPKSSLTGELFF
TRBJ2-1	many	.	TRBV6-6	TGTGCCAGCAGTCCCGACTCATACGAGCAGTTCTTC	CASSPDSYEQFF
TRBJ2-4	many	TRBD1	TRBV20-1	TGCAGTGCTAGAGAGGGACAGGGGAACATTCAGTACTTC	CSAREGQGNIQYF
TRBJ2-5	many	.	TRBV20-1	TGCAGTGCTAGAGGGGCAGGGACAGAGACCCAGTACTTC	CSARGAGTETQYF
TRBJ2-6	once	.	TRBV12-3/TRBV12-4	TGTGCCAGCAGTTTCACCGGGGCCTCTGGGGCCAACGTCCTGACTTTC	CASSFTGASGANVLTF
TRBJ1-2	.	.	TRBV6-6	TGTGCCAGCCTGTCAGGGGATGGTGGCTACACCTTC	CASLSGDGGYTF
TRBJ2-7	few	.	TRBV27	TGTGCCAGCAGTTGGGAGGCAGGGAAGTACGAGCAGTACTTC	CASSWEAGKYEQYF
TRBJ2-4	.	TRBD2	TRBV27	TGTGCCAGCAAAGCAGTAGGACTAGCGGGAATACAGTACTTC	CASKAVGLAGIQYF
TRBJ2-3	many	.	TRBV20-1	TGCAGTGCTAAAAGGCAGAGAAGCACAGATACGCAGTATTTT	CSAKRQRSTDTQYF
TRBJ2-1	.	.	TRBV7-9	TGTGCCAGCAGCCCGCCCCGGGGGACAAATGAGCAGTTCTTC	CASSPPRGTNEQFF
TRBJ1-4	.	.	TRBV29-1	TGCAGCGTTGTTTACGTCGCAACTGCTTCGGTCCCAGAAAAACTGTTTTTT	CSVVYVATASVPEKLFF
TRBJ2-3	many	TRBD1	TRBV20-1	TGCAGTGCTAGAGATTTACAGGGGCCAGATACGCAGTATTTT	CSARDLQGPDTQYF
TRBJ2-2	.	.	TRBV3-1	TGTGCCAGCAGCCAAGAGCAGTCGACCGGGGAGCTGTTTTTT	CASSQEQSTGELFF
TRBJ1-5	many	.	TRBV10-3	TGTGCCATCAGTGCCCAAGCAGGGGTGGTACAGCCCCAGCATTTT	CAISAQAGVVQPQHF
TRBJ2-1	.	.	TRBV21-1	TGTGCCAGCAGCCCCCAACCAGGGGGCACTGAGCAGTTCTTC	CASSPQPGGTEQFF
TRBJ2-5	.	.	TRBV19	TGTGCCAGTAGTATAGGGGGATTTAATGAGCAGTACTTC	CASSIGGFNEQYF
TRBJ1-2	.	.	TRBV12-3/TRBV12-4	TGTGCCAGCAGTTTAGGGGGTATCGATGGCTACACCTTC	CASSLGGIDGYTF
TRBJ1-1	once	.	TRBV5-1	TGCGCCAGCAGCCAAAGGATTGGGAACACTGAAGCTTTCTTT	CASSQRIGNTEAFF
TRBJ2-1	many	.	TRBV10-3	TGTGCCATCAGTGAGTCTAGGTCAATCTCCTACAATGAGCAGTTCTTC	CAISESRSISYNEQFF
TRBJ2-5	few	.	TRBV30	TGTGCCTGGAGTGTTACGAGAGAGACCCAGTACTTC	CAWSVTRETQYF
TRBJ2-7	many	.	TRBV9	TGTGCCAGCAGCGTACAAGGGCAGGCTTTCTCCTACGAGCAGTACTTC	CASSVQGQAFSYEQYF
TRBJ2-2	.	.	TRBV7-9	TGTGCCAGCAGCGTCTCGACAGGGTCCAACACCGGGGGGCTGTTTTTT	CASSVSTGSNTGGLFF
TRBJ1-2	.	.	TRBV6-2/TRBV6-3	TGTGCCAGCAGTTACTCGGAGGGCGCAGGCTATGGCTACACCTTC	CASSYSEGAGYGYTF
TRBJ2-1	many	.	TRBV7-2	TGTGCCAGCAGCCGCTCTATTACCCGGAACAATGAGCAGTTCTTC	CASSRSITRNNEQFF
TRBJ1-4	.	.	TRBV12-3/TRBV12-4	TGTGCCAGCAGTTTGATGGCAGGAACCCGGGAAAAACTGTTTTTT	CASSLMAGTREKLFF
TRBJ1-6	many	TRBD1	TRBV20-1	TGCAGTGCTAGAGAACCCACACAGGGGAATGATTCACCCCTCCACTTT	CSAREPTQGNDSPLHF
TRBJ1-6	.	.	TRBV10-3	TGTGCCATCACCGGGGCCTTCCTCCACTTT	CAITGAFLHF
TRBJ2-3	.	TRBD1	TRBV5-1	TGCGCCAGCAGCTTGGGACAGGGGAGGTCGGATACGCAGTATTTT	CASSLGQGRSDTQYF